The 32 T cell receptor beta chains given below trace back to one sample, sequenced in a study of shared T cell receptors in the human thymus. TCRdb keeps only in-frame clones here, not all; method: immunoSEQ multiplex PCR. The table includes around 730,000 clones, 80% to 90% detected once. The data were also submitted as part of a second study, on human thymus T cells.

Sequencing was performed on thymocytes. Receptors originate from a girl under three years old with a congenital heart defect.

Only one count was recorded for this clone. Here the CDR3 DNA reads TGTGCCAGCAGCCATCCCACGACACTTGGGTACACTGAAGCTTTCTTT. It encodes CASSHPTTLGYTEAFF. V and J are TRBV14 and TRBJ1-1; D remains unclear. The CDR3 has 16 residues. The V gene lost 3 bases and the J gene lost 3 bases, with 17 bases spanning the gap. CDR1 SGHDN and CDR2 FVKESK come from the germline V gene.

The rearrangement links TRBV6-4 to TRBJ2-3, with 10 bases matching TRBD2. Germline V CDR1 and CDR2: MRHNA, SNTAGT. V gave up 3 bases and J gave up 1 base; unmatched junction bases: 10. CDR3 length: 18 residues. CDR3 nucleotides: TGTGCCAGCAGTGAGGAGCGGGGGGGCCCCGGGGGCACAGATACGCAGTATTTT. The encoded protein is CASSEERGGPGGTDTQYF.

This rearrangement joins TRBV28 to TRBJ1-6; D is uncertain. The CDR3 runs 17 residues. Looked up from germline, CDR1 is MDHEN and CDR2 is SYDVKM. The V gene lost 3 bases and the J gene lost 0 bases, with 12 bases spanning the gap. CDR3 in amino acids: CASSLEDFSSYNSPLHF. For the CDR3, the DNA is TGTGCCAGCAGTTTGGAGGACTTTAGCTCCTATAATTCACCCCTCCACTTT.

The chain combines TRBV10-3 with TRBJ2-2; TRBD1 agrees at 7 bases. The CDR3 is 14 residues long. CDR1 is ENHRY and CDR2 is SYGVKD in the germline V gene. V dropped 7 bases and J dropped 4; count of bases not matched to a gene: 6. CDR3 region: CAINPDRVTGELFF. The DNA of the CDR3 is TGTGCCATCAACCCCGACAGGGTCACCGGGGAGCTGTTTTTT.

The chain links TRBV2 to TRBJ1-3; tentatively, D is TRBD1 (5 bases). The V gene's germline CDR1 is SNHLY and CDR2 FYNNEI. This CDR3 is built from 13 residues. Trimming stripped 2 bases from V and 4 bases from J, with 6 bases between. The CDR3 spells CASSEQGGNTIYF. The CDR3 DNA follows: TGTGCCAGCAGTGAACAGGGAGGAAACACCATATATTTT.

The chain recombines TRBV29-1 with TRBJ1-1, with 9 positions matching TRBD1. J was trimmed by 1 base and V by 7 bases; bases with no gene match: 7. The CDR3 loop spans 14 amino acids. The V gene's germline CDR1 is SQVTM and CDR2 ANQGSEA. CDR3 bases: TGCAGCGCTACAGGGGGCGATCCGAACACTGAAGCTTTCTTT. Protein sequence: CSATGGDPNTEAFF.

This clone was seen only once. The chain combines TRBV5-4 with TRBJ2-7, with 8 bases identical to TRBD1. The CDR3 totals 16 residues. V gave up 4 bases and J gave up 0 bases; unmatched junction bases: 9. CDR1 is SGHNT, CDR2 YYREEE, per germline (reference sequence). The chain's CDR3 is CASSLQGQASSYEQYF. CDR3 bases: TGTGCCAGCAGCCTACAGGGACAGGCGAGCTCCTACGAGCAGTACTTC.

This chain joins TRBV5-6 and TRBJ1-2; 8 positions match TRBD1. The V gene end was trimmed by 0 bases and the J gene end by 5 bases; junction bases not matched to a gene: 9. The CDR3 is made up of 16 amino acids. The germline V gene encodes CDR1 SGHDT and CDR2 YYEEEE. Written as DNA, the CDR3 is TGTGCCAGCAGCTTGGGCCGGGACAGGAGCTTTTATGGCTACACCTTC. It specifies CASSLGRDRSFYGYTF.

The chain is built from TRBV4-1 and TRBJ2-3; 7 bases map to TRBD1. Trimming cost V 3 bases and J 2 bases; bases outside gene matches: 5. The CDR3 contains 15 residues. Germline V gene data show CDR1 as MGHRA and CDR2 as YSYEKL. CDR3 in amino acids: CASSHEGQATDTQYF. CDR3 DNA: TGCGCCAGCAGCCATGAAGGACAGGCCACAGATACGCAGTATTTT.

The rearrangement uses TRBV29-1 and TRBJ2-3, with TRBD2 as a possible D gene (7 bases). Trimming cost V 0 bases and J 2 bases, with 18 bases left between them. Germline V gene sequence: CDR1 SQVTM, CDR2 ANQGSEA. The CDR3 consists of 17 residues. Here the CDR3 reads CSVEDPRGGEPTDTQYF. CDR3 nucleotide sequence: TGCAGCGTTGAAGATCCCAGGGGAGGGGAGCCCACAGATACGCAGTATTTT.

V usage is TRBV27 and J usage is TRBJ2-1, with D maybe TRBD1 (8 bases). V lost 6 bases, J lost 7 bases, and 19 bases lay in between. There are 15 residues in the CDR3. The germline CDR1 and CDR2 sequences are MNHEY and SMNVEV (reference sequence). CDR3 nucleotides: TGTGCCAGCAGACCTTCAAACAGGGGGGGTAATGAGCAGTTCTTC. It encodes CASRPSNRGGNEQFF.

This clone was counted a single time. CDR3 coding DNA: TGCAGCGGCAGACTAGCGGGGGCGCCCTACGAGCAGTACTTC. This gives the protein CSGRLAGAPYEQYF. The gene calls are TRBV29-1 and TRBJ2-7; 12 positions match TRBD2. The CDR3 length is 14 residues. Trimming at V came to 7 bases and at J to 2 bases, leaving 6 bases not matched to a gene. Germline assignment: CDR1 SQVTM and CDR2 ANQGSEA.

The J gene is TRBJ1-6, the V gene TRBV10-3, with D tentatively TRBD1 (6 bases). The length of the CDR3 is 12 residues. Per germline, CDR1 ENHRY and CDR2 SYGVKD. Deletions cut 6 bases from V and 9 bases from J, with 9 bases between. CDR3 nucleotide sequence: TGTGCCATCAGGGACAGTAGTTCACCCCTCCACTTT. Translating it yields CAIRDSSSPLHF.

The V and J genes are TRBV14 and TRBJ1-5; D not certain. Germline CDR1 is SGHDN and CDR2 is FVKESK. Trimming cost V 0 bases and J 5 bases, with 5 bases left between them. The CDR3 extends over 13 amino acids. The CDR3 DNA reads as TGTGCCAGCAGCCAAGAAGGAGATCAGCCCCAGCATTTT. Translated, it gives CASSQEGDQPQHF.

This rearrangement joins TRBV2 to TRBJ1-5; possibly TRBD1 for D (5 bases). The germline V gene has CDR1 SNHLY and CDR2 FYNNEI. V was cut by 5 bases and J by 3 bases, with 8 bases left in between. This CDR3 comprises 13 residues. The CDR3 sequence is CASSRQSNQPQHF. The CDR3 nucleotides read TGTGCCAGCAGTCGACAGTCCAATCAGCCCCAGCATTTT.

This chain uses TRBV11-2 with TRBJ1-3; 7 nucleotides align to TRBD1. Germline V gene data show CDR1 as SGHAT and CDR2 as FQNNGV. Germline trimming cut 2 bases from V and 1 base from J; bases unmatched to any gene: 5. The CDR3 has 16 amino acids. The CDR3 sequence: CASSLTQGQSGNTIYF. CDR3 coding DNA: TGTGCCAGCAGCTTAACTCAGGGACAGTCTGGAAACACCATATATTTT.

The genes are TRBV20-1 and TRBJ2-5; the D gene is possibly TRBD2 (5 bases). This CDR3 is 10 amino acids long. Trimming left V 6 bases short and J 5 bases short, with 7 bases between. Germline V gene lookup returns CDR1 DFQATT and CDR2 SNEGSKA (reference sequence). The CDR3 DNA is TGCAGTGCAAAGCGGGAGACCCAGTACTTC. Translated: CSAKRETQYF.

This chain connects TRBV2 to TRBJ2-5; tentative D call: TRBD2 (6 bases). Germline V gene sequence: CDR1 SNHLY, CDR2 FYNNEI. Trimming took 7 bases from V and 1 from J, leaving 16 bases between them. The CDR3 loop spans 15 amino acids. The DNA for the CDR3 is TGTGCCAGCATTCGGAGGGTTGCGGCCCAAGAGACCCAGTACTTC. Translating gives CASIRRVAAQETQYF. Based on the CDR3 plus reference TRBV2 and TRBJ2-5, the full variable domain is EPEVTQTPSHQVTQMGQEVILRCVPISNHLYFYWYRQILGQKVEFLVSFYNNEISEKSEIFDDQFSVERPDGSNFTLKIRSTKLEDSAMYFCASIRRVAAQETQYFGPGTRLLVL.

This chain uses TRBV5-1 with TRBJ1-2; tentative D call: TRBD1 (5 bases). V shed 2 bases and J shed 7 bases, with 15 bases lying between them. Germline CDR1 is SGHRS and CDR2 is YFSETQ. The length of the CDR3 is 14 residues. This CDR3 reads CASSFDRTIGGYTF. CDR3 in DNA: TGCGCCAGCAGCTTCGACAGAACTATCGGTGGCTACACCTTC. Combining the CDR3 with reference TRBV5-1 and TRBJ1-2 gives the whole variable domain KAGVTQTPRYLIKTRGQQVTLSCSPISGHRSVSWYQQTPGQGLQFLFEYFSETQRNKGNFPGRFSGRQFSNSRSEMNVSTLELGDSALYLCASSFDRTIGGYTFGSGTRLTVV.

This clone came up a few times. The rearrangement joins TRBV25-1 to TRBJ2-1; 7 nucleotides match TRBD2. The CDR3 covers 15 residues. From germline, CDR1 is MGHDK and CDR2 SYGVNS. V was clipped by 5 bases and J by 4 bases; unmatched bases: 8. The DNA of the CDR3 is TGTGCCAGCAGTATACGGGGGAGGGTTTACAATGAGCAGTTCTTC. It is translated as CASSIRGRVYNEQFF. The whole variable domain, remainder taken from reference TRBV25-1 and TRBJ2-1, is EADIYQTPRYLVIGTGKKITLECSQTMGHDKMYWYQQDPGMELHLIHYSYGVNSTEKGDLSSESTVSRIRTEHFPLTLESARPSHTSQYLCASSIRGRVYNEQFFGPGTRLTVL.

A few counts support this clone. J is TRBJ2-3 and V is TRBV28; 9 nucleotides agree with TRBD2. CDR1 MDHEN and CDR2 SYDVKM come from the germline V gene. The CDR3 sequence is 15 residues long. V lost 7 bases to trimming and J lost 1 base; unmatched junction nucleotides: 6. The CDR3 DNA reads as TGTGCCAGCATGGTGCGACTAGCGGGCACAGATACGCAGTATTTT. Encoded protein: CASMVRLAGTDTQYF.

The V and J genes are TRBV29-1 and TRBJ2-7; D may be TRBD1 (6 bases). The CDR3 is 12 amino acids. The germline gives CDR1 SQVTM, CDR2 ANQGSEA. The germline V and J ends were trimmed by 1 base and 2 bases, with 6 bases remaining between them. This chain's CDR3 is CSVEGQAYEQYF. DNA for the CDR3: TGCAGCGTTGAAGGACAGGCCTACGAGCAGTACTTC.

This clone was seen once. The CDR3 protein is CAPAGRQGAKNTGELFF. The CDR3 DNA follows: TGTGCCCCAGCAGGGAGACAGGGAGCCAAGAACACCGGGGAGCTGTTTTTT. The rearrangement links TRBV7-9 to TRBJ2-2; 7 bases line up with TRBD1. The V gene's germline CDR1 is SEHNR and CDR2 FQNEAQ (reference sequence). CDR3 length: 17 residues. V shed 11 bases, J shed 1 base, and the junction held 16 bases outside the gene matches.

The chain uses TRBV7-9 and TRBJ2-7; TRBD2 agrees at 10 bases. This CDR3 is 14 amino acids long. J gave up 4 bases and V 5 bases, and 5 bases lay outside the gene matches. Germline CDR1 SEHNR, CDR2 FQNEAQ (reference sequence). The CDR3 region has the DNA TGTGCCAGCAGCCCGCCGACTAGCGGGTACGAGCAGTACTTC. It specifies CASSPPTSGYEQYF.

CDR3 residues: CASSPTPRTGGNTEAFF. CDR3 DNA sequence: TGTGCCAGCTCACCGACTCCTAGGACAGGGGGCAACACTGAAGCTTTCTTT. The chain couples TRBV18 to TRBJ1-1, with 11 bases identical to TRBD1. Looked up from germline, CDR1 is KGHSH and CDR2 is LQKENI. The CDR3 has 17 residues. Trimming cost V 3 bases and J 2 bases; bases outside gene matches: 8.

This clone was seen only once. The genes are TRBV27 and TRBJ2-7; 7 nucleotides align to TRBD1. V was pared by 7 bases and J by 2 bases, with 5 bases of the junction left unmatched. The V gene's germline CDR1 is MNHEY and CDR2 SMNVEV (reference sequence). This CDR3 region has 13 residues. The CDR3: CASNQTGTYEQYF. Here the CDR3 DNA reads TGTGCCAGCAATCAGACAGGGACCTACGAGCAGTACTTC.

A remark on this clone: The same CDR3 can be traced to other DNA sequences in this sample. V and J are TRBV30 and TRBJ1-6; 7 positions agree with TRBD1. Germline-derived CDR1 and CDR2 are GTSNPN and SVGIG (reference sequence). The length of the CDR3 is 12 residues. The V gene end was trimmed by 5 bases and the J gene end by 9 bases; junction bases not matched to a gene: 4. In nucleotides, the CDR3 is TGTGCCTGGCGGGACAGTGGTTCACCCCTCCACTTT. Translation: CAWRDSGSPLHF.

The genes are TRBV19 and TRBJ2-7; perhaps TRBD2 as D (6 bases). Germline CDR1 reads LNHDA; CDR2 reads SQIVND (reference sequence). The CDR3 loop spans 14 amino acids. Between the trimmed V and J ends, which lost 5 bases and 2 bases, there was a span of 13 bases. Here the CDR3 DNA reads TGTGCCAGTAGTTCAAGGGAGGACGCCTACGAGCAGTACTTC. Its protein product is CASSSREDAYEQYF.

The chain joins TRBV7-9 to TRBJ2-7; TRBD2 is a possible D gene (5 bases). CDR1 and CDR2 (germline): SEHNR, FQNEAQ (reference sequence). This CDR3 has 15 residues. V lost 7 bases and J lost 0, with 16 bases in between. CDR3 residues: CASTLGLFNSYEQYF. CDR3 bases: TGTGCCAGCACCCTAGGACTGTTCAACTCCTACGAGCAGTACTTC.

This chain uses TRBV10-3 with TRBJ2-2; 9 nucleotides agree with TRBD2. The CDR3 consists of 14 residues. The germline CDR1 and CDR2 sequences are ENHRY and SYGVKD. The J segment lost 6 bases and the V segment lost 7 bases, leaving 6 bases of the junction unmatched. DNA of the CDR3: TGTGCCATCAAAGGGCGGGGGGGACCCGGGGAGCTGTTTTTT. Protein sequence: CAIKGRGGPGELFF.

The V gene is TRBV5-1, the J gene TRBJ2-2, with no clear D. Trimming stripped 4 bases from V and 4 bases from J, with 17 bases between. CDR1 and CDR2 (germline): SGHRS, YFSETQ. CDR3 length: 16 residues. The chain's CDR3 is CASSVHPTPPTGELFF. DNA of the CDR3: TGCGCCAGCAGCGTACACCCAACCCCTCCCACCGGGGAGCTGTTTTTT.

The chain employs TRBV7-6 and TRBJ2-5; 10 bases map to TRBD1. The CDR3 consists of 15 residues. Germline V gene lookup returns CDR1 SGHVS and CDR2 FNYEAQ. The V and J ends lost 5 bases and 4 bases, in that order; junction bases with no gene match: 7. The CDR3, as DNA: TGTGCCAGCAGCCTAGGGACAGGGGCCGGAGAGACCCAGTACTTC. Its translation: CASSLGTGAGETQYF.